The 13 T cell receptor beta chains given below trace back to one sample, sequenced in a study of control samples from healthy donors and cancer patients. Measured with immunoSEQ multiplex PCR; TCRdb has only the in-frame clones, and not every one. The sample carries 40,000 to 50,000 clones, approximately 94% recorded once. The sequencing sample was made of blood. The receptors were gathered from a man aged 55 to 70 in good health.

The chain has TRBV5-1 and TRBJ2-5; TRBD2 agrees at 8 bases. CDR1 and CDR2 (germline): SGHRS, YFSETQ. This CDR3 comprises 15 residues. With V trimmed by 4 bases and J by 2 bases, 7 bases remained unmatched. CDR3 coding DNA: TGCGCCAGCAGCCCTGGACTAGCCTCTCAAGAGACCCAGTACTTC. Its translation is CASSPGLASQETQYF.

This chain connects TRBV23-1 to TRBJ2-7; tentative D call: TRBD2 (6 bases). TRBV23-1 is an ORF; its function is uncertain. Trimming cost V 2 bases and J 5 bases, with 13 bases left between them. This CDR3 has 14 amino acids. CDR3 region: CASSQPPGGDEQYF. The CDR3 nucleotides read TGCGCCAGCAGTCAACCCCCCGGAGGGGACGAGCAGTACTTC.

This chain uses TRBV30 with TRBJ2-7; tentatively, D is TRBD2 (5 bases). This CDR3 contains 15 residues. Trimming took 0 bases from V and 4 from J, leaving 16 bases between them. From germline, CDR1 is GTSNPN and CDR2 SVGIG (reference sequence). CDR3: CAWSVLVARGYEQYF. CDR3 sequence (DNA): TGTGCCTGGAGTGTACTGGTAGCGCGAGGGTACGAGCAGTACTTC.

The CDR3 DNA reads TGCAGTGCTAGCGCGGACACTGAAGCTTTCTTT. As protein: CSASADTEAFF. This chain joins TRBV20-1 and TRBJ1-1; unclear D gene. The CDR3 has 11 residues. The germline V gene has CDR1 DFQATT and CDR2 SNEGSKA (reference sequence). Trimming cost V 3 bases and J 3 bases, with 5 bases left between them.

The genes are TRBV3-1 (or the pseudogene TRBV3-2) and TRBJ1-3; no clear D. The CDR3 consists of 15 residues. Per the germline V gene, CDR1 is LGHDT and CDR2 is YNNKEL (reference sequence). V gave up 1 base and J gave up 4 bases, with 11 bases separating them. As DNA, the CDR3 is TGTGCCAGCAGCCAAGCTGGAGCTTCAGGAAACACCATATATTTT. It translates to CASSQAGASGNTIYF.

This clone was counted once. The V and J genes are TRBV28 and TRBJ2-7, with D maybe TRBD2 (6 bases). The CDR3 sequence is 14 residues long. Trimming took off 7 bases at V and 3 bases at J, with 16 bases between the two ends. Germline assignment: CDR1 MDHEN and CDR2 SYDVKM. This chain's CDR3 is CASNSGSTFYEQYF. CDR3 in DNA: TGTGCCAGCAATAGCGGCTCTACCTTCTACGAGCAGTACTTC.

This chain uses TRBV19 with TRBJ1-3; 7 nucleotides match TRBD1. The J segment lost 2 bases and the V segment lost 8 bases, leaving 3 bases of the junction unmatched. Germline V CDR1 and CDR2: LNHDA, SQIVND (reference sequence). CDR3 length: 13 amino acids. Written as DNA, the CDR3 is TGTGCCAGTGGTGGACAGGCTGGAAACACCATATATTTT. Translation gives CASGGQAGNTIYF. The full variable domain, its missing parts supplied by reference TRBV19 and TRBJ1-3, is DGGITQSPKYLFRKEGQNVTLSCEQNLNHDAMYWYRQDPGQGLRLIYYSQIVNDFQKGDIAEGYSVSREKKESFPLTVTSAQKNPTAFYLCASGGQAGNTIYFGEGSWLTVV.

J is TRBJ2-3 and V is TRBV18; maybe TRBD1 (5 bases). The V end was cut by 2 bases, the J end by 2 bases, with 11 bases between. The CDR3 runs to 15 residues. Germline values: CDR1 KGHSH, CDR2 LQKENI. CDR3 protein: CASSPLGPPTDTQYF. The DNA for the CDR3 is TGTGCCAGCTCACCATTGGGGCCCCCCACAGATACGCAGTATTTT.

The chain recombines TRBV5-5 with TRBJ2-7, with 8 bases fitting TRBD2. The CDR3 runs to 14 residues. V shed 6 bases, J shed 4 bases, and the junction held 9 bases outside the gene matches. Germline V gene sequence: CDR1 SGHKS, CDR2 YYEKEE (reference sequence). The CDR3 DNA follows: TGTGCCAGCACCCAAGATGGCGGGAGGTACGAGCAGTACTTC. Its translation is CASTQDGGRYEQYF.

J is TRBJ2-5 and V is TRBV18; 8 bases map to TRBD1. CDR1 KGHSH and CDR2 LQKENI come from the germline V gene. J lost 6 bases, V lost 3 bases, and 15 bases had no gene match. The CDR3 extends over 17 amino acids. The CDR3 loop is CASSPQSPGQDMKTQYF. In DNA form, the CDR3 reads TGTGCCAGCTCACCCCAAAGCCCGGGACAGGACATGAAGACCCAGTACTTC.

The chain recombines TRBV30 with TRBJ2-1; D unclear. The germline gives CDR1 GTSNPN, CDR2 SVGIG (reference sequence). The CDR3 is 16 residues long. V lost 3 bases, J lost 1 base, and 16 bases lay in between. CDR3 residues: CAWSTHGLRSYNEQFF. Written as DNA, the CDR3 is TGTGCCTGGAGCACCCACGGGTTGCGGTCCTACAATGAGCAGTTCTTC.

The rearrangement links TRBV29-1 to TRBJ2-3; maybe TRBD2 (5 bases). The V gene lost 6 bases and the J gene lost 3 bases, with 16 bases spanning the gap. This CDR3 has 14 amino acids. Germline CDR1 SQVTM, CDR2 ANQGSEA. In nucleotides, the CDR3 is TGCAGCGTGGTACCGAGGGCGACAACAGATACGCAGTATTTT. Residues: CSVVPRATTDTQYF.

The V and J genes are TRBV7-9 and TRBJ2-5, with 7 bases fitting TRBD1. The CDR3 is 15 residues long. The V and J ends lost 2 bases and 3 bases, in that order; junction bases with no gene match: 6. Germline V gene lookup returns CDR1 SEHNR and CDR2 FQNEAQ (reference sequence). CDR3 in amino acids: CASSLPMTGKETQYF. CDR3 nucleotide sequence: TGTGCCAGCAGCTTACCCATGACAGGGAAAGAGACCCAGTACTTC.